This entry describes one TCR beta chain. Its antigen has not been determined. No quality values exist for individual bases; no much larger clone is one base distant. From the cysteine through the phenylalanine, the CDR3 covers 14 amino acids. Only the CDR3 portion is preserved as DNA: 42 bases, with reading frame beginning at the first base. The germline V gene encodes CDR1 MNHEY and CDR2 SVGAGI. Cut back by 2 bases and 4 bases, the V and J ends lie 9 bases apart. TCRbeta CDR3 regions were sequenced with the immunoSEQ Assay. After extraction, genomic DNA underwent amplification by bias-controlled multiplex PCR, followed by high-throughput sequencing. From the authors' description of their analysis: Collapsing and filtering of sequences were performed to quantify the absolute abundance of each unique TCRbeta CDR3 region. T cell fraction was estimated by normalizing TCRbeta template counts to usable DNA, with usable DNA measured through amplification of reference genes found in all nucleated cells. Repertoire TCRs were annotated as SARS-CoV-2-specific by exact matching of V gene, CDR3 amino acid sequence and J gene to a known reactive TCR set. MIRA supplied the reference SARS-CoV-2 TCR set, which was filtered for enrichment in COVID-19-positive ImmuneCODE repertoires so that public or cross-reactive TCRs were removed. Drawing on the MIRA antigens, annotated TCRs were analysed further at the level of specific ORF or position within ORF. Breadth was defined as the number of annotated unique rearrangements divided by the total number of unique productive rearrangements, and depth was defined as the summed frequency of the annotated unique rearrangements. Group comparisons of TCR breadth used two-sided Wilcoxon rank-sum tests. Imported from immuneACCESS, the table was reduced by TCRdb to in-frame sequences with V and J called. These copies leave out some clones; in studies compared against another copy, an unresolved V gene accounts for under half, and the cause of the remainder is not known. V and J calls and clone size are given by that table; D and trimming were obtained from the DNA. This sample comprises roughly 350,000 clones, around 90% of them detected only once. Around 3.7% of the sample lies in the top ten.

These data belong to a study of Ad26.COV2.S vaccination and SARS-CoV-2 variants (dated by TCRdb to the early 2020s). Study-level background: Donors in the vaccine arm were drawn from COV1001, a phase I-IIa trial of Ad26.COV2.S in healthy adults that was multicentre, randomized, double-blind and placebo-controlled. Participants in the trial were split at random into five groups of five each, receiving low-dose or high-dose Ad26.COV2.S once or twice, or else placebo on both occasions. Sequencing of the TCRbeta repertoire served to evaluate the specificity and breadth of SARS-CoV-2-reactive T cell receptors following Ad26.COV2.S vaccination. A total of 32 samples were included in the TCR-sequenced set, comprising roughly 19 Ad26.COV2.S vaccine recipients, 5 placebo recipients and 8 SARS-CoV-2 convalescent individuals. Ad26.COV2.S was administered intramuscularly at 5 x 10^10 or 1 x 10^11 viral particles, either as a single shot or as two shots given 56 days apart. Throughout the experiments and outcome assessment, investigators stayed blinded to trial group allocation. What the research found in general, with its limitations: After vaccination, spike-specific CD8+ and CD4+ T cell responses were reported to show substantial breadth. The study was not powered for comparison of responses between vaccine doses or regimens. Vaccine and placebo recipients had similar non-spike TCR breadth, a finding consistent with the vaccine containing only spike. Spike-specific TCR breadth was higher in Ad26.COV2.S recipients than in placebo recipients (P = 0.0014). The authors noted that the TCR breadth and depth analyses may have underestimated total T cell responses.

This sample's treatment or condition label indicates: around 19 received Ad26.COV2.S at low or high dose, single or two shots; 5 received placebo; per-sample allocation not given. For vaccine and placebo recipients, the sequenced repertoires came from samples collected on day 63 after the first injection. In Cohort 1b, roughly 25 adults aged 18-55 years were enrolled at a single site in Boston, USA, between 29 July and 7 August 2020. As a vaccine, Ad26.COV2.S was a replication-incompetent adenovirus type 26 vector that expressed a prefusion-stabilized SARS-CoV-2 spike protein derived from the original Wuhan strain.

The sample here was peripheral blood, taken in a trial of Ad26.COV2.S vaccine versus placebo. Here the chain combines TRBV6-5 and TRBJ1-3; the D region possibly corresponds to TRBD1 (5 bases align). This receptor was taken from a person aged 18-65 years who received the Ad26.COV2.S COVID-19 vaccine or a placebo. The DNA sequence is given as TGTGCCAGCAGTTACGGGGGGAGAGGAAACACCATATATTTT. Its amino acids are CASSYGGRGNTIYF.